The rows below give T cell receptor beta chains drawn from one sample of a study of blood T cell repertoires in COVID-19. Assay: immunoSEQ multiplex PCR; the TCRdb copy retains only in-frame clones and omits some. Of 200,000 to 250,000 clones in the sample, around four fifths were seen once. The sequenced sample consisted of peripheral blood. The receptors here all came from a woman of 80 years or more with COVID-19, enrolled during active disease. CDR3s include the opening cysteine and the closing phenylalanine or tryptophan. D genes are given only for firm matches. Expanded clones get a size class; other rows say once, few or many, or leave the size out.

v_call	d_call	j_call	clone_size	cdr3_aa	cdr3_nt
TRBV5-6	TRBD1	TRBJ2-5	.	CASSFRQGQETQYF	TGTGCCAGCAGCTTCAGACAGGGTCAGGAGACCCAGTACTTC
TRBV15	.	TRBJ2-5	.	CATSRDRDLRPQYF	TGTGCCACCAGCAGAGACCGGGACTTGCGCCCCCAGTACTTC
TRBV7-9	.	TRBJ1-1	.	CASSLPVVRGTEAFF	TGTGCCAGCAGCTTACCAGTTGTAAGGGGCACTGAAGCTTTCTTT
TRBV6-2/TRBV6-3	.	TRBJ2-7	.	CASSAGLVRGYEQYF	TGTGCCAGCAGCGCGGGACTTGTGCGGGGATACGAGCAGTACTTC
TRBV3-1/TRBV3-2	.	TRBJ1-5	.	CASSQGVSLGNQPQHF	TGTGCCAGCAGCCAAGGGGTGTCGCTAGGCAATCAGCCCCAGCATTTT
TRBV19	TRBD1	TRBJ1-5	.	CASSMKQGAHQPQHF	TGTGCCAGTAGTATGAAACAGGGGGCGCATCAGCCCCAGCATTTT
TRBV7-8	.	TRBJ1-6	.	CASSSRLSSYNSPLHF	TGTGCCAGCAGCTCGAGATTAAGCTCCTATAATTCACCCCTCCACTTT
TRBV5-6	TRBD1	TRBJ1-2	.	CASSFRDRDHGYTF	TGTGCCAGCAGCTTCCGGGACAGGGATCATGGCTACACCTTC
TRBV5-1	TRBD1	TRBJ1-4	.	CASSGTGEANEKLFF	TGCGCCAGCAGCGGCACAGGGGAGGCTAATGAAAAACTGTTTTTT
TRBV7-8	TRBD2	TRBJ2-7	.	CASSPGATSGAYEQYF	TGTGCCAGCAGCCCGGGAGCGACTAGCGGGGCGTACGAGCAGTACTTC
TRBV6-5	TRBD1	TRBJ1-2	.	CAGTVGGWYGYTF	TGTGCCGGGACAGTTGGGGGGTGGTATGGCTACACCTTC
TRBV7-2	.	TRBJ2-3	.	CASSLDLGVATQYF	TGTGCCAGCAGCTTAGATCTCGGGGTCGCTACGCAGTATTTT
TRBV4-2	TRBD1	TRBJ2-2	.	CASSQGPTGVDGELFF	TGTGCCAGCAGCCAAGGTCCGACAGGGGTGGACGGGGAGCTGTTTTTT
TRBV6-2/TRBV6-3	.	TRBJ2-2	.	CASSLRGDTGELFF	TGTGCCAGCAGTCTGCGGGGAGACACCGGGGAGCTGTTTTTT
TRBV7-2	.	TRBJ1-1	.	CASSLGREGTTEAFF	TGTGCCAGCAGCTTAGGGAGGGAAGGAACTACTGAAGCTTTCTTT
TRBV6-4	TRBD2	TRBJ2-1	.	CASSGFGGANEQFF	TGTGCCAGCAGTGGGTTCGGGGGGGCCAATGAGCAGTTCTTC
TRBV2	TRBD2	TRBJ2-5	.	CASSVHSGVQGAQYF	TGTGCCAGCAGTGTACATAGCGGGGTCCAAGGGGCCCAGTACTTC
TRBV24-1	.	TRBJ2-7	.	CATSDLVGGLYEQYF	TGTGCCACCAGTGATCTGGTGGGGGGACTCTACGAGCAGTACTTC
TRBV7-2	TRBD1	TRBJ1-1	.	CASSAQGAIYTEAFF	TGTGCCAGCAGCGCACAGGGGGCGATCTACACTGAAGCTTTCTTT
TRBV5-6	.	TRBJ2-3	.	CASSLIGGSTAGDTQYF	TGTGCCAGCAGCTTGATCGGCGGGTCTACCGCGGGAGATACGCAGTATTTT
TRBV19	.	TRBJ1-3	.	CASSRLVKSGNTIYF	TGTGCCAGTAGCAGGCTTGTTAAATCTGGAAACACCATATATTTT
TRBV4-1	.	TRBJ1-5	.	CASTPDGAGSNQPQHF	TGCGCCAGCACTCCTGATGGGGCGGGGAGCAATCAGCCCCAGCATTTT
TRBV7-8	TRBD2	TRBJ2-7	.	CASSLDPSGAIYEQYF	TGTGCCAGCAGCTTAGACCCTAGCGGGGCGATATACGAGCAGTACTTC
TRBV27	.	TRBJ1-6	.	CASSPHRVVAPLHF	TGTGCCAGCAGTCCCCACAGGGTTGTTGCACCCCTCCACTTT
TRBV7-2	TRBD1	TRBJ2-4	.	CASSPGTGVNIQYF	TGTGCCAGCAGCCCCGGGACAGGGGTGAACATTCAGTACTTC
TRBV6-2/TRBV6-3	TRBD1	TRBJ2-1	.	CASSRQEQGASRYNEQFF	TGTGCCAGCAGCCGACAAGAACAGGGGGCATCGAGGTACAATGAGCAGTTCTTC
TRBV11-2	TRBD1	TRBJ1-1	.	CASSSTQGDTEAFF	TGTGCCAGCAGCTCGACACAGGGGGACACTGAAGCTTTCTTT
TRBV6-5	TRBD2	TRBJ2-3	.	CASRLGTSGTDTQYF	TGTGCCAGCAGGCTGGGGACTAGCGGCACAGATACGCAGTATTTT
TRBV19	TRBD1	TRBJ1-1	.	CATGQGPSMNTEAFF	TGTGCCACTGGACAGGGCCCCTCTATGAACACTGAAGCTTTCTTT
TRBV6-5	TRBD1	TRBJ1-5	.	CASSYSQGARQPQHF	TGTGCCAGCAGTTACTCACAGGGGGCGAGGCAGCCCCAGCATTTT
TRBV9	TRBD1	TRBJ1-1	.	CASSGSTGVNTEAFF	TGTGCCAGCAGCGGGAGTACAGGGGTGAACACTGAAGCTTTCTTT
TRBV7-2	.	TRBJ2-2	.	CASSFTENTGELFF	TGTGCCAGCAGCTTTACAGAGAACACCGGGGAGCTGTTTTTT
TRBV7-2	.	TRBJ1-3	.	CASSAGGKGGSGNTIYF	TGTGCCAGCAGCGCTGGGGGGAAGGGCGGCTCCGGAAACACCATATATTTT
TRBV5-6	.	TRBJ2-2	.	CASSGAGVAAPIF	TGTGCCAGCAGCGGGGCAGGGGTGGCGGCGCCGATTTTT
TRBV12-3/TRBV12-4	.	TRBJ1-1	.	CASSLQGNAEAFF	TGTGCCAGCAGTTTACAGGGGAACGCTGAAGCTTTCTTT
TRBV4-1	TRBD1	TRBJ2-6	.	CASSPRDRGSGANVLTF	TGCGCCAGCAGCCCCCGGGACAGGGGTTCTGGGGCCAACGTCCTGACTTTC
TRBV6-5	.	TRBJ1-4	.	CASYRRQTNEKLFF	TGTGCCAGCTACCGCAGGCAAACTAATGAAAAACTGTTTTTT
TRBV5-8	.	TRBJ1-5	.	CASSSTRGLLKGNQPQHF	TGTGCCAGCAGCTCGACCCGAGGGCTCCTAAAGGGCAATCAGCCCCAGCATTTT
TRBV15	.	TRBJ1-3	once	CATSTRQGSGNTIYF	TGTGCCACCAGCACTAGGCAGGGGTCTGGAAACACCATATATTTT
TRBV28	TRBD1	TRBJ1-2	.	CASTLTPGTVYGDGYTF	TGTGCCAGCACCCTAACCCCCGGGACAGTCTACGGAGATGGCTACACCTTC
TRBV11-2	TRBD1	TRBJ1-6	.	CASSLTRQGSWYSPLHF	TGTGCCAGCAGCTTAACCCGACAGGGATCCTGGTATTCACCCCTCCACTTT
TRBV10-3	TRBD1	TRBJ2-1	.	CATSDRASYNEQFF	TGTGCCACCTCCGACAGGGCATCTTACAATGAGCAGTTCTTC
TRBV2	TRBD1	TRBJ1-2	.	CASRQGWGYTF	TGTGCCAGCCGACAGGGTTGGGGCTACACCTTC
TRBV19	.	TRBJ1-5	many	CASSTPTNPGSQHF	TGTGCCAGTAGTACTCCGACAAACCCGGGGTCCCAGCATTTT
TRBV5-4	TRBD1	TRBJ1-3	.	CASSLWDRGFSGNTIYF	TGTGCCAGCAGCTTATGGGACAGGGGCTTCTCTGGAAACACCATATATTTT
TRBV5-1	.	TRBJ1-1	.	CASSLYSGNTEAFF	TGCGCCAGCAGCTTGTATTCCGGGAACACTGAAGCTTTCTTT
TRBV5-3	TRBD1	TRBJ1-1	.	CARSPGTESSDTEAFF	TGTGCCAGAAGCCCCGGGACAGAGAGCTCCGACACTGAAGCTTTCTTT
TRBV3-1/TRBV3-2	.	TRBJ1-5	.	CASSLQGQGIYSNQPQHF	TGTGCCAGCAGCCTTCAGGGCCAGGGAATATATAGCAATCAGCCCCAGCATTTT
TRBV19	.	TRBJ2-2	few	CASTQTPGELFF	TGTGCCAGTACTCAGACACCCGGGGAGCTGTTTTTT
TRBV28	.	TRBJ2-1	.	CASRGAGSVYEQFF	TGTGCCAGCAGAGGAGCAGGGTCAGTCTATGAGCAGTTCTTC
TRBV4-3	TRBD2	TRBJ2-5	.	CASSQGTSGGVRETQYF	TGCGCCAGCAGTCAAGGCACTAGCGGGGGGGTACGAGAGACCCAGTACTTC
TRBV7-6	TRBD1	TRBJ1-1	.	CASTAGQSYTEAFF	TGTGCCAGCACCGCGGGACAGTCATACACTGAAGCTTTCTTT